Presented here are 8 T cell receptor beta chains from one specimen sequenced in a study of blood T cell repertoires in COVID-19. The data were produced by immunoSEQ multiplex PCR, yet TCRdb's version contains in-frame clones alone and is incomplete. Of more than 20,000 clones listed, about 90% are singletons. Sequencing used peripheral blood. These receptors were taken from a human donor with active COVID-19. The donor label of this sample is uncertain.

This clone was seen once. The V gene is TRBV7-3, the J gene TRBJ1-2; 7 nucleotides line up with TRBD1. CDR3 size: 13 residues. Germline-derived CDR1 and CDR2 are SGHTA and FQGTGA. With V trimmed by 2 bases and J by 6 bases, 3 bases remained unmatched. CDR3 in amino acids: CASSLGGGDGYTF. CDR3 DNA sequence: TGTGCCAGCAGCTTAGGAGGGGGCGATGGCTACACCTTC.

The count of this clone is one. This chain connects TRBV19 to TRBJ2-2, with 8 bases lining up with TRBD1. With 5 bases clipped from V and 6 bases from J, the junction kept 14 bases outside the gene matches. Germline assignment: CDR1 LNHDA and CDR2 SQIVND (reference sequence). CDR3 length: 17 amino acids. The CDR3 protein is CASSGGRDRFEAGELFF. DNA of the CDR3: TGTGCCAGTAGTGGGGGCCGGGACAGGTTTGAGGCCGGGGAGCTGTTTTTT.

This clone was counted a single time. The chain recombines TRBV30 with TRBJ2-1, with TRBD1 matching 11 bases. With 3 bases clipped from V and 7 bases from J, the junction kept 5 bases outside the gene matches. CDR3 length equals 14 residues. CDR1 GTSNPN and CDR2 SVGIG come from the germline V gene (reference sequence). The DNA of the CDR3 is TGTGCCTGGAGGGGGGACAGGGGGAGAAATGAGCAGTTCTTC. As protein: CAWRGDRGRNEQFF. The variable domain in full, completed from reference TRBV30 and TRBJ2-1, reads SQTIHQWPATLVQPVGSPLSLECTVEGTSNPNLYWYRQAAGRGLQLLFYSVGIGQISSEVPQNLSASRPQDRQFILSSKKLLLSDSGFYLCAWRGDRGRNEQFFGPGTRLTVL.

The chain uses TRBV12-3 or TRBV12-4 and TRBJ2-6; no clear D gene. Trimming took off 8 bases at V and 4 bases at J, with 6 bases between the two ends. This CDR3 spans 12 amino acids. The CDR3 DNA sequence: TGTGCCAGCCGTCCCGGGGCCAACGTCCTGACTTTC. It specifies CASRPGANVLTF.

This chain connects TRBV28 to TRBJ1-1, with 7 positions matching TRBD1. This CDR3 is built from 17 residues. Germline CDR1 is MDHEN and CDR2 is SYDVKM. V shed 8 bases and J 0 bases; nucleotides not matched to a gene: 15. DNA of the CDR3: TGTGCCAGCGACATACAGGGGAAGATAGGGATGAACACTGAAGCTTTCTTT. Its protein product is CASDIQGKIGMNTEAFF.

This chain links TRBV12-3 or TRBV12-4 with TRBJ2-7; no definite D call. The CDR3 covers 13 residues. V lost 1 base to trimming and J lost 2 bases, with 6 bases between them. DNA for the CDR3: TGTGCCAGCAGTTTAGACAGCCCCTACGAGCAGTACTTC. It is translated as CASSLDSPYEQYF.

This clone appeared once. The V gene is TRBV10-3, the J gene TRBJ2-1, with 9 bases matching TRBD2. Germline trimming cut 0 bases from V and 8 bases from J; bases unmatched to any gene: 8. The CDR3 spans 16 residues. CDR1 and CDR2 from the germline V gene are ENHRY and SYGVKD. The CDR3 is CAISESASGGIHEQFF. The CDR3 DNA follows: TGTGCCATCAGTGAGTCGGCCAGCGGGGGGATCCATGAGCAGTTCTTC.

The chain recombines TRBV11-3 with TRBJ1-6, with TRBD1 matching 7 bases. Germline trimming cut 5 bases from V and 9 bases from J; bases unmatched to any gene: 7. The CDR3 consists of 14 residues. Looked up from germline, CDR1 is SGHNT and CDR2 is YENEEA. This CDR3 reads CASSPSQGGSPLHF. The DNA for the CDR3 is TGTGCCAGCAGCCCTTCCCAGGGGGGTTCACCCCTCCACTTT.